One and the same sample provided the 16 T cell receptor beta chains below, sequenced in a study of blood T cell repertoires in COVID-19. Generated by immunoSEQ multiplex PCR, the TCRdb table keeps only in-frame clones and is missing some. The sample records about 400,000 clones, over 75% being singletons. The sample taken for sequencing was PBMCs or T cells enriched from blood (not recorded which). The receptor source for this set is a woman in her thirties with acute COVID-19.

The rearrangement uses TRBV2 and TRBJ2-1; tentative D call: TRBD2 (5 bases). The CDR3 spans 13 residues. Looked up from germline, CDR1 is SNHLY and CDR2 is FYNNEI. The V gene lost 7 bases and the J gene lost 5 bases, with 12 bases spanning the gap. CDR3 sequence reads: CASIRTWNNEQFF. The CDR3 nucleotides are TGTGCCAGCATTAGGACTTGGAACAATGAGCAGTTCTTC.

The chain joins TRBV5-1 to TRBJ1-4; D is perhaps TRBD1 (6 bases). Germline CDR1 and CDR2: SGHRS and YFSETQ. The CDR3 is 18 residues long. The V and J ends lost 4 bases and 8 bases respectively, with 27 bases between them. CDR3 loop: CASSADRFGGLEREKLFF. In nucleotides, the CDR3 is TGCGCCAGCAGCGCCGACAGGTTCGGTGGGCTGGAAAGGGAAAAACTGTTTTTT.

The rearrangement links TRBV7-2 to TRBJ1-2; D ambiguous. CDR1 and CDR2 from the germline V gene are SGHTA and FQGNSA. The CDR3 contains 13 residues. V lost 1 base, J lost 1 base, and 4 bases lay in between. CDR3 DNA: TGTGCCAGCAGCTTAGTCGGTAACTATGGCTACACCTTC. It translates to CASSLVGNYGYTF.

The J gene is TRBJ1-5, the V gene TRBV5-1; D gene unclear. Germline V gives CDR1 SGHRS, CDR2 YFSETQ. The CDR3 length is 13 residues. Trimming stripped 1 base from V and 4 bases from J, with 6 bases between. The CDR3 DNA reads as TGCGCCAGCAGCTTGACAGAAAATCAGCCCCAGCATTTT. It specifies CASSLTENQPQHF.

V and J are TRBV10-3 and TRBJ1-2; 7 bases map to TRBD1. J gave up 0 bases and V 8 bases, and 9 bases lay outside the gene matches. Germline CDR1 and CDR2: ENHRY and SYGVKD. The CDR3 covers 15 residues. In DNA form, the CDR3 reads TGTGCCATCTTAGGGGGGACAGCAGCTAACTATGGCTACACCTTC. Translating it yields CAILGGTAANYGYTF.

This chain joins TRBV6-5 and TRBJ2-7, with D perhaps matching TRBD1 (6 bases). The V and J ends lost 6 bases and 0 bases respectively, with 15 bases between them. Germline V gives CDR1 MNHEY, CDR2 SVGAGI. This CDR3 spans 15 amino acids. In nucleotides, the CDR3 is TGTGCCAGCAGGTCGACAAAACAGGGCTCCTACGAGCAGTACTTC. This encodes CASRSTKQGSYEQYF.

V and J are TRBV5-4 and TRBJ1-1, with D unclear. CDR3 length equals 15 residues. Trimming removed 4 bases from V and 3 bases from J, with 16 bases in between. CDR1 is SGHNT, CDR2 YYREEE, per germline (reference sequence). CDR3 in amino acids: CASSAGVGSDTEAFF. CDR3 sequence (DNA): TGTGCCAGCAGCGCCGGGGTGGGGTCAGACACTGAAGCTTTCTTT.

This clone was detected many times. The rearrangement links TRBV7-2 to TRBJ2-1, with 11 bases aligning to TRBD2. J gave up 8 bases and V 6 bases, and 9 bases lay outside the gene matches. Germline assignment: CDR1 SGHTA and CDR2 FQGNSA. The CDR3 totals 15 residues. CDR3 in DNA: TGTGCCAGCAGTCTAGCGGGGGGCCTTCTCTATGAGCAGTTCTTC. Its protein product is CASSLAGGLLYEQFF.

The genes are TRBV5-4 and TRBJ1-1; TRBD1 matches at 7 bases. The germline V gene has CDR1 SGHNT and CDR2 YYREEE (reference sequence). CDR3 length equals 15 residues. The V gene end was trimmed by 3 bases and the J gene end by 4 bases; junction bases not matched to a gene: 9. In DNA, the CDR3 is TGTGCCAGCAGCTCTACTACGGGACAGCCCACTGAAGCTTTCTTT. Translated, it gives CASSSTTGQPTEAFF.

This clone was recorded once. This rearrangement joins TRBV11-2 to TRBJ2-3; D remains ambiguous. The CDR3 totals 14 residues. V gave up 3 bases and J gave up 4 bases, with 11 bases separating them. Germline assignment: CDR1 SGHAT and CDR2 FQNNGV. CDR3 sequence: CASSFSSTSDTQYF. DNA of the CDR3: TGTGCCAGCAGCTTTTCTAGTACGTCAGATACGCAGTATTTT.

On this clone itself: The same CDR3 can be traced to other DNA sequences in this sample. The chain recombines TRBV7-3 with TRBJ1-6, with D perhaps TRBD1 (6 bases). The germline gives CDR1 SGHTA, CDR2 FQGTGA. The CDR3 sequence is 14 residues long. The V gene lost 5 bases and the J gene lost 5 bases, with 10 bases spanning the gap. The CDR3 loop is CASSQTGNNSPLHF. The CDR3 bases are TGTGCCAGCAGCCAGACAGGAAATAATTCACCCCTCCACTTT.

The V call is TRBV6-6, the J call TRBJ2-5; maybe TRBD2 (6 bases). Trimming removed 5 bases at V and 0 bases at J, with 19 bases between. CDR1 MNHNY and CDR2 SVGAGI come from the germline V gene (reference sequence). CDR3 length: 17 residues. DNA for the CDR3: TGTGCCAGCAGTCACGGAGGGGTCACCACGTACCAAGAGACCCAGTACTTC. It translates to CASSHGGVTTYQETQYF.

The chain employs TRBV18 and TRBJ1-1, with no clear D. Looked up from germline, CDR1 is KGHSH and CDR2 is LQKENI. The V and J ends lost 2 bases and 1 base respectively, with 8 bases between them. The CDR3 runs to 14 residues. The CDR3 spells CASSPLAENTEAFF. In DNA form, the CDR3 reads TGTGCCAGCTCACCATTGGCAGAGAACACTGAAGCTTTCTTT.

V usage is TRBV5-1 and J usage is TRBJ2-1, with TRBD1 matching over 9 bases. Germline loops: CDR1 SGHRS, CDR2 YFSETQ. The ends lost 2 bases at V and 8 bases at J; junction bases unmatched: 5. The CDR3 has 14 residues. The CDR3 protein is CASSLGTGSDEQFF. CDR3 nucleotide sequence: TGCGCCAGCAGCTTAGGGACAGGGTCGGATGAGCAGTTCTTC.

The chain uses TRBV6-2 or TRBV6-3 and TRBJ1-5, with D possibly being TRBD1 (5 bases). Germline V lookup: CDR1 MNHEY, CDR2 SVGEGT. This CDR3 is built from 14 residues. V was pared by 6 bases and J by 4 bases, with 13 bases between. The CDR3 bases are TGTGCCAGCAGCCTTAAACAGGCGAATCAGCCCCAGCATTTT. Translation: CASSLKQANQPQHF.

J is TRBJ2-7 and V is TRBV27, with 11 bases aligning to TRBD1. Germline trimming cut 5 bases from V and 0 bases from J; bases unmatched to any gene: 9. Germline loops: CDR1 MNHEY, CDR2 SMNVEV (reference sequence). The CDR3 has 17 residues. CDR3 DNA sequence: TGTGCCAGCAGTCTCATCGCAGGGACAGGGGGCTCCTACGAGCAGTACTTC. Translation gives CASSLIAGTGGSYEQYF.